This TCR beta chain is from a study of shared T cell receptors in the human thymus. Assay used: immunoSEQ multiplex PCR; TCRdb lists only in-frame clones, some missing. Of more than 550,000 clones in the sample, roughly 88% are singletons; the top ten hold 0.0095% to 0.013%. The CDR3 consists of 17 residues. CDR1 KGHSH and CDR2 LQKENI come from the germline V gene. Trimming cost V 4 bases and J 3 bases; bases outside gene matches: 11. In addition, the sample was reused for a study of human thymus T cells. From that study: All donors were healthy Finnish infants who were undergoing corrective surgery to treat congenital heart defects. Thymic resections from corrective heart surgery supplied the tissue. Within thymic and blood repertoires, V and J gene usage appeared to be biased. What related research reported was that thymic repertoires overlapped highly among unrelated individuals.

The clonotype comes from a girl in the first two years of life with a congenital heart defect. The chain uses TRBV18 and TRBJ1-4, with 7 bases aligning to TRBD1. The sequencing input was thymocytes. The CDR3 loop reads CASSRQGPKVANEKLFF. CDR3 nucleotides: TGTGCCAGCTCACGACAGGGTCCCAAGGTGGCTAATGAAAAACTGTTTTTT.